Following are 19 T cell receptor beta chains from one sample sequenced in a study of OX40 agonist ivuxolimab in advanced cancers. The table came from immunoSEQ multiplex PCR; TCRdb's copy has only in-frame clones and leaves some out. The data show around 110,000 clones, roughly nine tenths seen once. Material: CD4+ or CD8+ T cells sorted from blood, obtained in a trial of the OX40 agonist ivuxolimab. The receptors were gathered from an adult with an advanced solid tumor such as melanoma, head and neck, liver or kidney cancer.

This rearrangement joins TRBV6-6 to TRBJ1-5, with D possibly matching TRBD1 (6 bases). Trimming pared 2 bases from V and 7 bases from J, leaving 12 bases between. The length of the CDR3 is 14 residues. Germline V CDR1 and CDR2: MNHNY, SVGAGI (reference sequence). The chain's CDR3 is CASSYAGVVQPQHF. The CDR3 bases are TGTGCCAGCAGTTACGCAGGGGTGGTGCAGCCCCAGCATTTT.

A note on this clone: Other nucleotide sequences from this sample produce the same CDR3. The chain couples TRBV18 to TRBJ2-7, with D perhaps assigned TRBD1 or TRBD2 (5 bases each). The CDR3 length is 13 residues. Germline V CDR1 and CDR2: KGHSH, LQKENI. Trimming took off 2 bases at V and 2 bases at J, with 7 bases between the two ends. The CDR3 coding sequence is TGTGCCAGCTCACCAGGGACGCCCTACGAGCAGTACTTC. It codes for CASSPGTPYEQYF.

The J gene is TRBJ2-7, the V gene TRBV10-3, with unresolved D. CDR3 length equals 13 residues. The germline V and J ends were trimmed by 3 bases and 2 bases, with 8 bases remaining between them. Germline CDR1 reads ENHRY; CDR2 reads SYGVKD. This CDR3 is CAISEGEPYEQYF. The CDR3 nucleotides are TGTGCCATCAGTGAAGGAGAACCCTACGAGCAGTACTTC.

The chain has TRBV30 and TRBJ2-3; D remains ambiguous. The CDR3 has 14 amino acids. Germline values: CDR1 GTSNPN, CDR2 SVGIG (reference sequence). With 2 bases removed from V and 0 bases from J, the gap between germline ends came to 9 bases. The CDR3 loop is CAWSIGISTDTQYF. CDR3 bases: TGTGCCTGGAGTATAGGGATAAGCACAGATACGCAGTATTTT.

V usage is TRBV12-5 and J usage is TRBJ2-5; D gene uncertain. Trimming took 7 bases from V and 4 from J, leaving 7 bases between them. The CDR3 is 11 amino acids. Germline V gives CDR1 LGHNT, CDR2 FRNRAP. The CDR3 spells CASASGETQYF. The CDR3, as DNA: TGTGCTAGTGCTTCGGGAGAGACCCAGTACTTC.

The CDR3: CATRLAGPQETQYF. The CDR3, as DNA: TGTGCCACCCGACTAGCGGGGCCTCAAGAGACCCAGTACTTC. The chain recombines TRBV28 with TRBJ2-5; 11 bases are shared with TRBD2. The CDR3 has 14 residues. Per the germline V gene, CDR1 is MDHEN and CDR2 is SYDVKM. J was trimmed by 2 bases and V by 10 bases; bases with no gene match: 6.

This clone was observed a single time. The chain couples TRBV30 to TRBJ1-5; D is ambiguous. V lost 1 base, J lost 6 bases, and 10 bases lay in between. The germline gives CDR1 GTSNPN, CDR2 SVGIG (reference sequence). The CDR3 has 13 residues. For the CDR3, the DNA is TGTGCCTGGAGTGCAGGACTGCGTCAGCCCCAGCATTTT. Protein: CAWSAGLRQPQHF.

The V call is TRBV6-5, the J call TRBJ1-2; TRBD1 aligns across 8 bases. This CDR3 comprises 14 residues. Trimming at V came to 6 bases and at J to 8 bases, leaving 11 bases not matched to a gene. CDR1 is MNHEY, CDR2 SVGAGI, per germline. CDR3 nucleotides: TGTGCCAGCAGAGGGCGGGACAGGCGTTCGGGCTACACCTTC. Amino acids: CASRGRDRRSGYTF.

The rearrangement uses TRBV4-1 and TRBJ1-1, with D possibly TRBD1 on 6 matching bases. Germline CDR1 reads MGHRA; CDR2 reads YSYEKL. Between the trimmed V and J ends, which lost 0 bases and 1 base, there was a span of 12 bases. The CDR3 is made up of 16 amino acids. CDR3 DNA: TGCGCCAGCAGCCAAGAACAGCGGGGACAGAACACTGAAGCTTTCTTT. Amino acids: CASSQEQRGQNTEAFF.

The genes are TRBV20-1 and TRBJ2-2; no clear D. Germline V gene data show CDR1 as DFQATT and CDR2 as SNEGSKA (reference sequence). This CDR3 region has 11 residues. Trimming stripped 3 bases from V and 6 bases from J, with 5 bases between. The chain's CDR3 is CSARVAGELFF. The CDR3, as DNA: TGCAGTGCTAGGGTGGCCGGGGAGCTGTTTTTT.

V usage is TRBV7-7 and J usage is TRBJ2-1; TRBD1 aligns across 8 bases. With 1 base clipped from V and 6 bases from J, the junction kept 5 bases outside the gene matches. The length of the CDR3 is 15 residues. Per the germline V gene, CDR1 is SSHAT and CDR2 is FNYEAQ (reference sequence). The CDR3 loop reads CASSLVGTGINEQFF. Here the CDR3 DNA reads TGTGCCAGCAGCTTAGTTGGGACAGGAATCAATGAGCAGTTCTTC.

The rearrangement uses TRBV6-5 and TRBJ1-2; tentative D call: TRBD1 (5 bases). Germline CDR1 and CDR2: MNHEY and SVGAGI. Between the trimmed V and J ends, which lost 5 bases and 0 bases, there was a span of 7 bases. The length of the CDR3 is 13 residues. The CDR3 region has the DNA TGTGCCAGCAGTCAGACAGCTAACTATGGCTACACCTTC. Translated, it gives CASSQTANYGYTF.

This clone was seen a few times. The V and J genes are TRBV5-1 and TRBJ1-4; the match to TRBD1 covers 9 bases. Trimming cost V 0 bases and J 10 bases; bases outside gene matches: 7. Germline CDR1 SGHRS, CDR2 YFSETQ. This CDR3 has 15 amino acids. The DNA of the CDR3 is TGCGCCAGCAGCTTGGAGCCGGGACAGGGACGAAAACTGTTTTTT. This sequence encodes CASSLEPGQGRKLFF.

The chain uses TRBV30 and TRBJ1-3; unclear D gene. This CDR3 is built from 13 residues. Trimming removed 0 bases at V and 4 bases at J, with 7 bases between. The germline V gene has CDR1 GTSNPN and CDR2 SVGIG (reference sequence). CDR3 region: CAWSVLGGNTIYF. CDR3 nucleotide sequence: TGTGCCTGGAGTGTACTGGGGGGAAACACCATATATTTT.

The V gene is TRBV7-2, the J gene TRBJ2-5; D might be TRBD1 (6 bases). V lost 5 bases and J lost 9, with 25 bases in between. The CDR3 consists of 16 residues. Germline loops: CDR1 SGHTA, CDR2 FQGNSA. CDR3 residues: CASSVPGTKKTGAQYF. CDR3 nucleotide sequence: TGTGCCAGCAGCGTCCCCGGGACAAAAAAGACGGGCGCCCAGTACTTC.

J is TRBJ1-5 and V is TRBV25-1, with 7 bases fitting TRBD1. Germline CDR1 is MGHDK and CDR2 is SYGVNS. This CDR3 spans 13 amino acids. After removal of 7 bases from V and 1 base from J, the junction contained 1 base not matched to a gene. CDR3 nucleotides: TGTGCCAGCAAGGGACAGAGCAATCAGCCCCAGCATTTT. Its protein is CASKGQSNQPQHF.

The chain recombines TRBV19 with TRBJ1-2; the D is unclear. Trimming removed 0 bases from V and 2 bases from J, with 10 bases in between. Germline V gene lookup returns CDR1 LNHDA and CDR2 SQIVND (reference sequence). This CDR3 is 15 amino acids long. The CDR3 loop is CASSIDVGRNYGYTF. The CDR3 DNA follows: TGTGCCAGTAGTATAGATGTGGGCAGAAACTATGGCTACACCTTC.

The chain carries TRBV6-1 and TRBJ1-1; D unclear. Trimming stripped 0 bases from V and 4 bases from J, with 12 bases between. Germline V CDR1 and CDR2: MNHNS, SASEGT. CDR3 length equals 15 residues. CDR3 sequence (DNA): TGTGCCAGCAGTGAAGCGCTTCGGATTAGCACTGAAGCTTTCTTT. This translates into CASSEALRISTEAFF.

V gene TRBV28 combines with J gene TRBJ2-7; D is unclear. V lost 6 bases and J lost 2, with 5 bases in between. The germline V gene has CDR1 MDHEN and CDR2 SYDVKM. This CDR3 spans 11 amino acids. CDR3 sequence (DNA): TGTGCCAGCAGCGTCGCCTACGAGCAGTACTTC. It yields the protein CASSVAYEQYF.